The text below deals with one T cell receptor beta chain. The sample comes from a study of blood T cell repertoires in COVID-19. Overall study: Acute and convalescent COVID-19 samples came from the United States, Italy and Spain. The cDNA or gDNA used as material had been derived from T cells, B-cell-depleted T cells, or PBMCs.

In the study's own analysis: Counts of nucleated cells, estimated from reference gene primer amplification, were obtained. Here immunoSEQ multiplex PCR was the method, and the copy in TCRdb shows in-frame clones only, minus some. The V and J calls and clone size come from that table; D and trimming were worked out from the DNA. The sample shows just over 650,000 clones, around 90% of them seen only once. Germline CDR1 reads SGDLS; CDR2 reads YYNGEE. The CDR3 covers 15 residues. Losses at the gene ends were 4 bases for V and 6 bases for J; bases not matched to a gene: 11. Sample: peripheral blood. The TCR originated in a woman aged 18-30 years with acute or convalescent COVID-19. This chain links TRBV9 with TRBJ2-3; 7 bases line up with TRBD2. For the CDR3, the DNA is TGTGCCAGCAGCCCCGGGACTACCCGTGGGGATACGCAGTATTTT. It is translated as CASSPGTTRGDTQYF.